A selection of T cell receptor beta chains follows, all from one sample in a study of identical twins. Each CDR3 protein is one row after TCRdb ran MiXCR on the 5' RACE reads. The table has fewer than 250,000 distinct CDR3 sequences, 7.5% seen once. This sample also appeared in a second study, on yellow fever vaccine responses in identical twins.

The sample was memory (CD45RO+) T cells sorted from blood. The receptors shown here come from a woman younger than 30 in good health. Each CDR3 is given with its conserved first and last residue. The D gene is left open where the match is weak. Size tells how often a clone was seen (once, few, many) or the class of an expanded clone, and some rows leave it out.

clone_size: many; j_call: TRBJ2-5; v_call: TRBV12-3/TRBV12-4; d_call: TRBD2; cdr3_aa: CASSLGGGRAKETQYF; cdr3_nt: TGTGCCAGCAGTTTAGGGGGCGGGAGGGCTAAAGAGACCCAGTACTTC
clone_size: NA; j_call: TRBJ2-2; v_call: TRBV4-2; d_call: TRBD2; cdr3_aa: CASSQESGANSGELFF; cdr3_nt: TGTGCCAGCAGCCAGGAGAGCGGGGCGAACTCCGGGGAGCTGTTTTTT
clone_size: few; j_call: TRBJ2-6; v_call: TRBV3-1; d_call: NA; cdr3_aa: CASSPRDLGANVLTF; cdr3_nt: TGTGCCAGCAGTCCCCGAGACCTGGGGGCCAACGTCCTGACTTTC
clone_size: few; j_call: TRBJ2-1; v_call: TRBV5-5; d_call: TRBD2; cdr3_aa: CASSLVYGRVYNEQFF; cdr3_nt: TGTGCCAGCAGCTTGGTATACGGGAGGGTTTACAATGAGCAGTTCTTC
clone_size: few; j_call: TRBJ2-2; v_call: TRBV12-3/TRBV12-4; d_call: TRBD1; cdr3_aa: CASSLRAGQGAASSGELFF; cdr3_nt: TGTGCCAGCAGTTTAAGGGCGGGACAGGGGGCTGCAAGTTCCGGGGAGCTGTTTTTT
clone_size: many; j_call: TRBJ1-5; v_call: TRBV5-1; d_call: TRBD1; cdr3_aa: CASSVTGDSHQPQHF; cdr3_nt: TGCGCCAGCAGCGTGACCGGGGACAGTCATCAGCCCCAGCATTTT
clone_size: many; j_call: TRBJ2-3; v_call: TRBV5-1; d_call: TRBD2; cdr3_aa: CASSSIVTSGPQYF; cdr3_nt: TGCGCCAGCAGCTCGATCGTTACTAGCGGCCCCCAGTATTTT
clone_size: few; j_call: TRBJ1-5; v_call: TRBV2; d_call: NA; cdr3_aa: CASSAREGNQPQHF; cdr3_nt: TGTGCCAGCAGTGCCAGGGAGGGCAATCAGCCCCAGCATTTT
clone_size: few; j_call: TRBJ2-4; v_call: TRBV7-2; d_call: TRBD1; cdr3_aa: CASSPRTGTLKNIQYF; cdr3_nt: TGTGCCAGCAGCCCGCGGACAGGCACTCTAAAAAACATTCAGTACTTC
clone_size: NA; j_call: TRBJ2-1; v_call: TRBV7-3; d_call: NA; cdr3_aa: CASSSHFGQKNNEQFF; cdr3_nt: TGTGCCAGCAGCTCACACTTCGGACAAAAGAATAATGAGCAGTTCTTC
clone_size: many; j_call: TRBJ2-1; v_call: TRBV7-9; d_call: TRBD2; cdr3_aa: CASSLQLAGGKQFF; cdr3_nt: TGTGCCAGCAGCTTACAACTAGCGGGAGGAAAGCAGTTCTTC
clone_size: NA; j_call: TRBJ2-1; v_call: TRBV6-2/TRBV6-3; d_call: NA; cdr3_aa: CASSYSKGEQFF; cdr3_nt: TGTGCCAGCAGTTACTCTAAGGGTGAGCAGTTCTTC
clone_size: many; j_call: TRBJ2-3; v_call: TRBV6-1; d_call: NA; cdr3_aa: CASRGSGSGIRQYF; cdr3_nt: TGTGCCAGCAGGGGTAGCGGATCGGGGATAAGGCAGTATTTT
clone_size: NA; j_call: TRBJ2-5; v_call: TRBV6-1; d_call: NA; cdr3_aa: CASSGSPQETQYF; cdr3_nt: TGTGCCAGCAGTGGCTCACCTCAAGAGACCCAGTACTTC
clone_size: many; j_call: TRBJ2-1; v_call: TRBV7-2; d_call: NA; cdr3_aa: CASSPRAAGHNEQFF; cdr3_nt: TGTGCCAGCAGCCCCCGGGCGGCAGGGCACAATGAGCAGTTCTTC
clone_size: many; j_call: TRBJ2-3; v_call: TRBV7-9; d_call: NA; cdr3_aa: CASSLVRDTDTQYF; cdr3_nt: TGTGCCAGCAGCTTAGTGAGGGACACAGATACGCAGTATTTT
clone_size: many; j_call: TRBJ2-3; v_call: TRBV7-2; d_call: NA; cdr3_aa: CASSLAATDTQYF; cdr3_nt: TGTGCCAGCAGCTTAGCGGCCACAGATACGCAGTATTTT
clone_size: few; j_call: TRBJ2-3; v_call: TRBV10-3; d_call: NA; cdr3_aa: CAIKGDSDTQYF; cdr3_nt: TGTGCCATCAAGGGGGATTCCGATACGCAGTATTTT
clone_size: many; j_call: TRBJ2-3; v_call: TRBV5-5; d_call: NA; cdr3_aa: CASSAAGAADTQYF; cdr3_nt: TGTGCCAGCAGCGCCGCAGGGGCTGCAGATACGCAGTATTTT
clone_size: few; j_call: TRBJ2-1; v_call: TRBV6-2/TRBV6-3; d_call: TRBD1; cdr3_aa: CASSLGQENNEQFF; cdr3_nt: TGTGCCAGCAGCCTTGGACAGGAAAACAATGAGCAGTTCTTC
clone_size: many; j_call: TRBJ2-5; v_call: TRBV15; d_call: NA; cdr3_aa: CATSRAGARETQYF; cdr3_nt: TGTGCCACCAGCAGAGCGGGAGCAAGAGAGACCCAGTACTTC
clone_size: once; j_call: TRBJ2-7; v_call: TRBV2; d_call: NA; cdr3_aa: CASSSDMAAYEQYF; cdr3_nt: TGTGCCAGCAGTTCAGACATGGCGGCCTACGAGCAGTACTTC
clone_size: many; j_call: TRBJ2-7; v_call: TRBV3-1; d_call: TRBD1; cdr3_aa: CASSPVTGGGEQYF; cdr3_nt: TGTGCCAGCAGCCCCGTGACAGGGGGCGGCGAGCAGTACTTC
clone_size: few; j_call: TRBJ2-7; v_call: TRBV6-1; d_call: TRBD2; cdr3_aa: CASLAGGTKTYEQYF; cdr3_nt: TGTGCCAGCCTAGCGGGGGGGACTAAGACCTACGAGCAGTACTTC
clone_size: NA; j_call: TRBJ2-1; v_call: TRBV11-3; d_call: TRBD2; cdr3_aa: CASSLDAGTSGREQFF; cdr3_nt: TGTGCCAGCAGCTTAGATGCCGGGACTAGCGGGAGGGAGCAGTTCTTC
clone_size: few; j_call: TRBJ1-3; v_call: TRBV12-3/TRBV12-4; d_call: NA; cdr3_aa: CASSLTDGNTIYF; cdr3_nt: TGTGCCAGCAGCCTGACGGACGGAAACACCATATATTTT
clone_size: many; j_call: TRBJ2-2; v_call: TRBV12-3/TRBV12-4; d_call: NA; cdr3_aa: CASSLTTGELFF; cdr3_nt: TGTGCCAGCAGTTTGACGACCGGGGAGCTGTTTTTT
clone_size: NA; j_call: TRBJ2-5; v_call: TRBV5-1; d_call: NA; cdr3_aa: CASSLDEGETQHF; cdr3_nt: TGCGCCAGCAGCTTGGATGAGGGGGAGACCCAGCACTTC
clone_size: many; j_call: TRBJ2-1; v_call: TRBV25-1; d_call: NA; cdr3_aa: CASSAPGGQRNEQFF; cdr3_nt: TGTGCCAGCAGTGCCCCGGGGGGACAGCGGAATGAGCAGTTCTTC
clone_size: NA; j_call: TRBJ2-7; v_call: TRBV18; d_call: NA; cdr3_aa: CASSARDTDVEQYF; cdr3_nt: TGTGCCAGCTCAGCTAGGGACACGGACGTCGAGCAGTACTTC
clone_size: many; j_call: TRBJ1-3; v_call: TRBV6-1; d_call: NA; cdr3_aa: CASRRGTPEGNTIYF; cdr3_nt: TGTGCCAGCAGGAGAGGGACACCTGAAGGAAACACCATATATTTT
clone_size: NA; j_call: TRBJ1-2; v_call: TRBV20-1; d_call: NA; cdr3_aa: CSARSGGQGRLPKIGYTF; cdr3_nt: TGCAGTGCTAGATCGGGGGGACAAGGACGGCTTCCGAAGATCGGCTACACCTTC
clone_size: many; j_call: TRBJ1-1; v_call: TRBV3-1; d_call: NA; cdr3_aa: CASSQDSRNTEAFF; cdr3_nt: TGTGCCAGCAGCCAAGATAGTAGGAACACTGAAGCTTTCTTT
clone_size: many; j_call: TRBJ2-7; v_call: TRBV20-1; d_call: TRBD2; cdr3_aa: CSARRGAYEQYF; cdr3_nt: TGCAGTGCGCGCCGGGGGGCCTACGAGCAGTACTTC
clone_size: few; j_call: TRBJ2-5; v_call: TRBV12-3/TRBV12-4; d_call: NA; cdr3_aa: CASSSDGRGTQYF; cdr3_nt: TGTGCCAGCAGTTCGGATGGACGTGGTACCCAGTACTTC
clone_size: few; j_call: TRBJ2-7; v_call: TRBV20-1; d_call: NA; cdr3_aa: CSARTGRLYEQYF; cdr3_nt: TGCAGTGCTAGGACAGGTCGCTTATACGAGCAGTACTTC
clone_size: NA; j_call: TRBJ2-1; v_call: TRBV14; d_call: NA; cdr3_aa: CASSLLRQSNEQFF; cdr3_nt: TGTGCCAGCAGCCTCCTTAGACAGTCGAATGAGCAGTTCTTC
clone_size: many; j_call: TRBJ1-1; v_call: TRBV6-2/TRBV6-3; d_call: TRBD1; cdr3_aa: CASSTGTGIMGAFF; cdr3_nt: TGTGCCAGCAGTACCGGGACAGGGATTATGGGCGCTTTCTTT
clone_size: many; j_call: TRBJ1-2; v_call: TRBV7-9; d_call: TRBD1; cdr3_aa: CASSSGGYGYTF; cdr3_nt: TGTGCCAGCAGCTCAGGGGGTTATGGCTACACCTTC
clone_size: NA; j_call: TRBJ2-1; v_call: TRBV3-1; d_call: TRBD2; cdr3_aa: CASSKQLAGTGVDEQFF; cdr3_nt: TGTGCCAGCTCCAAGCAGCTAGCGGGGACCGGGGTGGATGAGCAGTTCTTC
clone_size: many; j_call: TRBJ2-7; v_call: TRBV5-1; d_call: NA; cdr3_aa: CASTIGPRSNEQYF; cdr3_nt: TGCGCCAGCACCATTGGACCTCGCTCTAACGAGCAGTACTTC
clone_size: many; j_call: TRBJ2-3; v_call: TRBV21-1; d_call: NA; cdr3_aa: CASSKRRPMPTSTDTQYF; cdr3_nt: TGTGCCAGCAGCAAACGGCGGCCGATGCCAACTAGCACAGATACGCAGTATTTT
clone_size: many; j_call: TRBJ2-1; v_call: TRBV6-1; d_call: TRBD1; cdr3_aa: CASTMGQGAGDEQFF; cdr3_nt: TGTGCCAGCACCATGGGACAGGGGGCCGGGGATGAGCAGTTCTTC
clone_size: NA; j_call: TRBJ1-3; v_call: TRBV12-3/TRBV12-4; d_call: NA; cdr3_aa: CASTPPSRYSGNTIYF; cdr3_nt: TGTGCCAGCACCCCCCCCTCCCGCTACTCTGGAAACACCATATATTTT
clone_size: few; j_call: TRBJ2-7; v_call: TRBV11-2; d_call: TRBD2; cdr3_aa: CASSLVGGLAPEQYF; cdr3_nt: TGTGCCAGCAGCTTAGTGGGCGGACTAGCCCCCGAGCAGTACTTC
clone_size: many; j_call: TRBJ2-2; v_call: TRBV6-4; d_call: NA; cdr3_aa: CASSEDDYGELFF; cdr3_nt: TGTGCCAGCAGTGAAGACGACTACGGGGAGCTGTTTTTT